This T cell receptor beta chain was sequenced for a study of blood T cell repertoires in COVID-19. The table came from immunoSEQ multiplex PCR; TCRdb's copy has only in-frame clones and leaves some out. This sample carries 130,000 or so clones, more than 75% of them seen once, and the ten largest clones take under 3%. Looked up from germline, CDR1 is SGHTA and CDR2 is FQGNSA. The length of the CDR3 is 14 residues. V gave up 6 bases and J gave up 4 bases; unmatched junction bases: 6. What was sequenced was peripheral blood. This clonotype was sampled from a man aged 45 to 65 with active COVID-19. The chain is built from TRBV7-2 and TRBJ2-7; TRBD1 aligns across 10 bases. CDR3 DNA: TGTGCCAGCAGACCGGGACAGGGGAGGTACGAGCAGTACTTC. This codes for CASRPGQGRYEQYF.